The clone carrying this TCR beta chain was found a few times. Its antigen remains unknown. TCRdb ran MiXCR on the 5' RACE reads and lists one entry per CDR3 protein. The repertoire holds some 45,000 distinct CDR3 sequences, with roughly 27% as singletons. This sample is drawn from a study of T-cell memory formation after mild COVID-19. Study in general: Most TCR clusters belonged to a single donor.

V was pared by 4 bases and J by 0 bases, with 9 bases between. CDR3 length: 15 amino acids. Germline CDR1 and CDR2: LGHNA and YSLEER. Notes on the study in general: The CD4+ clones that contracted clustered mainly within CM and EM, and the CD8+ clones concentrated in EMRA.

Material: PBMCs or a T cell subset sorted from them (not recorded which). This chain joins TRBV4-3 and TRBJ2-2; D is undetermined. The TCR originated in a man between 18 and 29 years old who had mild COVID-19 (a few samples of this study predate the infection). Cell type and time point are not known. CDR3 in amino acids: CASSPARTNTGELFF. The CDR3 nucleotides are TGCGCCAGCAGCCCGGCGAGGACGAACACCGGGGAGCTGTTTTTT.